What follows are 22 T cell receptor beta chains derived from one specimen sequenced in a study of spatial heterogeneity in lung cancer. Using its own MiXCR run on the 5' RACE reads, TCRdb lists one record per CDR3 protein. The sample yields about 10,000 distinct CDR3 sequences, 6% to 7% seen once. As for time point: sample taken at primary tumor resection. The sample was normal lung tissue next to the tumor, taken at surgery. Every receptor here comes from a male donor with early-stage non-small cell lung cancer.

This clonotype was picked up many times. The chain is built from TRBV12-3 or TRBV12-4 and TRBJ2-2; 7 bases match TRBD1. CDR3 length equals 14 residues. The V and J ends lost 7 bases and 1 base, in that order; junction bases with no gene match: 3. The CDR3 sequence: CASKRTGNTGELFF. The CDR3 DNA reads TGTGCCAGCAAGAGGACAGGGAACACCGGGGAGCTGTTTTTT.

This clonotype was seen more than once but under ten times. The CDR3 loop is CASFRLSEDTQYF. The DNA for the CDR3 is TGTGCCAGCTTCAGGCTCAGCGAAGATACGCAGTATTTT. V and J are TRBV2 and TRBJ2-3; no reliable D call. Germline loops: CDR1 SNHLY, CDR2 FYNNEI. This CDR3 region has 13 residues. V was trimmed by 8 bases and J by 5 bases, leaving 14 bases between them.

This clonotype was counted ten times or more. This rearrangement joins TRBV20-1 to TRBJ2-7; TRBD2 matches 7 bases. The germline V gene encodes CDR1 DFQATT and CDR2 SNEGSKA (reference sequence). This CDR3 spans 16 amino acids. J was trimmed by 2 bases and V by 5 bases; bases with no gene match: 15. Here the CDR3 reads CSASDLAELLTYEQYF. CDR3 bases: TGCAGTGCTTCCGACCTAGCGGAGCTCCTAACCTACGAGCAGTACTTC.

This clonotype was recorded at least ten times. This chain's CDR3 is CASSERSGQGAYTGELFF. DNA of the CDR3: TGTGCCAGCAGCGAAAGGTCCGGACAGGGGGCTTACACCGGGGAGCTGTTTTTT. The chain employs TRBV7-3 and TRBJ2-2, with 11 bases identical to TRBD1. This CDR3 region has 18 residues. Germline V gives CDR1 SGHTA, CDR2 FQGTGA. V gave up 5 bases and J gave up 3 bases; unmatched junction bases: 11.

This clonotype came up many times. The chain employs TRBV24-1 and TRBJ2-3; the match to TRBD1 covers 10 bases. Trimming took 7 bases from V and 1 from J; bases not matched to a gene: 7. This CDR3 is built from 16 residues. Germline V CDR1 and CDR2: KGHDR, SFDVKD. CDR3 amino acids: CATRSSGTGGTDTQYF. Here the CDR3 DNA reads TGTGCCACCAGATCATCCGGGACAGGGGGCACAGATACGCAGTATTTT.

At least ten counts were recorded for this clonotype. This sequence joins TRBV3-1 and TRBJ1-1; 9 bases are a match to TRBD1. Trimming at V came to 3 bases and at J to 5 bases, leaving 4 bases not matched to a gene. CDR3 size: 14 residues. The germline V gene encodes CDR1 LGHDT and CDR2 YNNKEL (reference sequence). The CDR3: CASSQAGTGTEAFF. The CDR3 DNA follows: TGTGCCAGCAGCCAGGCCGGGACAGGGACTGAAGCTTTCTTT.

This clonotype was recorded at least ten times. The genes are TRBV20-1 and TRBJ2-7; TRBD1 matches at 9 bases. The CDR3 has 14 amino acids. Looked up from germline, CDR1 is DFQATT and CDR2 is SNEGSKA (reference sequence). J lost 3 bases, V lost 6 bases, and 9 bases had no gene match. The CDR3 sequence: CSARPTGGFYEQYF. The CDR3 DNA follows: TGCAGTGCGCGTCCTACAGGGGGCTTCTACGAGCAGTACTTC.

The CDR3 bases are TGCAGTGCTAGACCCCCAGCGGGGGGGAGCTACGAGCAGTACTTC. It is translated as CSARPPAGGSYEQYF. The gene calls are TRBV20-1 and TRBJ2-7, with 10 bases fitting TRBD2. The CDR3 sequence is 15 residues long. Germline values: CDR1 DFQATT, CDR2 SNEGSKA (reference sequence). V shed 2 bases and J 3 bases; nucleotides not matched to a gene: 7.

This clonotype was counted at least ten times. V and J are TRBV12-3 or TRBV12-4 and TRBJ2-3, with D uncertain. CDR3 length: 14 residues. V was trimmed by 2 bases and J by 1 base, leaving 7 bases between them. CDR3 sequence reads: CASSLRLGTDTQYF. In DNA form, the CDR3 reads TGTGCCAGCAGTTTACGGTTGGGCACAGATACGCAGTATTTT.

Relative to its sample, this clonotype is medium-sized (0.01 to 0.1%). The CDR3 coding sequence is TGTGCCAGCAGCCAGGACAGTTCCACCGGGGAGCTGTTTTTT. Translated, it gives CASSQDSSTGELFF. The V gene is TRBV7-9, the J gene TRBJ2-2; a possible D gene is TRBD1 (6 bases). Trimming removed 5 bases from V and 4 bases from J, with 11 bases in between. The CDR3 sequence is 14 residues long. Germline V gene sequence: CDR1 SEHNR, CDR2 FQNEAQ (reference sequence). Drawing the rest from reference TRBV7-9 and TRBJ2-2, the complete variable domain is DTGVSQNPRHKITKRGQNVTFRCDPISEHNRLYWYRQTLGQGPEFLTYFQNEAQLEKSRLLSDRFSAERPKGSFSTLEIQRTEQGDSAMYLCASSQDSSTGELFFGEGSRLTVL.

About this clonotype itself: A much larger clone lies one base from this, so it may be a read error. The chain uses TRBV20-1 and TRBJ2-2, with 8 bases fitting TRBD2. The germline V gene has CDR1 DFQATT and CDR2 SNEGSKA (reference sequence). The CDR3 is 15 residues long. CDR3 nucleotide sequence: TGCAGTGCTAGAGTGGCACTAGCGGACACCGGGGAGCTGGTTTTT. Its translation is CSARVALADTGELVF.

The table lists this clonotype with many counts. No conserved phenylalanine or tryptophan ends this CDR3, so it is likely a read error. It is unclear where the CDR3 begins or ends on the DNA, so no DNA is shown, and the CDR3 is as TCRdb lists it. The chain uses TRBV3-1 and TRBJ1-2; TRBD1, as called in the table, went unchecked against the DNA. Per the germline V gene, CDR1 is LGHDT and CDR2 is YNNKEL (reference sequence). The CDR3 length is 11 residues, termini included. CDR3 amino acids: CASSQGTGVNL.

V is TRBV10-3 and J is TRBJ2-7; no clear D gene. There are 18 residues in the CDR3. V dropped 0 bases and J dropped 0 bases, with 18 bases sitting between them. Germline V gives CDR1 ENHRY, CDR2 SYGVKD. The CDR3 protein is CAISESTHTGPSSYEQYF. The CDR3 DNA follows: TGTGCCATCAGTGAGTCGACCCATACGGGCCCGAGCTCCTACGAGCAGTACTTC.

This clonotype was found many times. This sequence joins TRBV29-1 and TRBJ2-7; a weak D match, TRBD1 (5 bases). The germline V gene encodes CDR1 SQVTM and CDR2 ANQGSEA. The CDR3 has 13 residues. Trimming removed 0 bases at V and 6 bases at J, with 12 bases between. CDR3 loop: CSVEERRAGEQYF. The CDR3 DNA reads as TGCAGCGTTGAAGAACGCAGGGCTGGCGAGCAGTACTTC.

This clonotype was picked up a small number of times. The V gene is TRBV7-2, the J gene TRBJ2-5; 8 positions agree with TRBD1. V was clipped by 2 bases and J by 5 bases; unmatched bases: 7. The germline CDR1 and CDR2 sequences are SGHTA and FQGNSA. This CDR3 is 15 amino acids long. CDR3 DNA sequence: TGTGCCAGCAGCTTAAACTCAGGGGGCTGGGAGACCCAGTACTTC. Its translation: CASSLNSGGWETQYF.

This clonotype was detected ten times or more. CDR3 protein: CASSLEVPTTYNSPLHF. CDR3 DNA: TGCGCCAGCAGCCTGGAGGTCCCAACAACCTATAATTCACCCCTCCACTTT. The chain carries TRBV4-3 and TRBJ1-6; D gene ambiguous. Germline CDR1 reads LGHNA; CDR2 reads YSLEER. Trimming shortened V by 4 bases and J by 2 bases, and 15 bases separated the two germline ends. The CDR3 has 17 residues.

This clonotype appeared many times. CDR3 nucleotide sequence: TGTGCCAGCTCAACCCCGTCAGGGGTGAGCTCCTACAATGAGCAGTTCTTC. Its translation is CASSTPSGVSSYNEQFF. This sequence joins TRBV18 and TRBJ2-1; tentatively, D is TRBD1 (6 bases). The CDR3 runs to 17 residues. CDR1 is KGHSH, CDR2 LQKENI, per germline. Trimming pared 5 bases from V and 0 bases from J, leaving 17 bases between.

This clonotype was seen repeatedly, ten times or more. V is TRBV20-1 and J is TRBJ2-7; 7 nucleotides agree with TRBD1. The CDR3 totals 13 residues. V shed 5 bases, J shed 3 bases, and the junction held 7 bases outside the gene matches. Germline values: CDR1 DFQATT, CDR2 SNEGSKA (reference sequence). The CDR3 reads CSASRDSFYEQYF. The CDR3 DNA reads as TGCAGTGCTTCCCGGGACAGCTTCTACGAGCAGTACTTC.

This clonotype was counted many times. The chain recombines TRBV11-2 with TRBJ2-1; 11 bases fit TRBD2. V lost 3 bases and J lost 3; bases outside the gene matches: 4. This CDR3 is built from 16 residues. Germline V gene sequence: CDR1 SGHAT, CDR2 FQNNGV. CDR3 region: CASSFAGLADYNEQFF. Written as DNA, the CDR3 is TGTGCCAGCAGCTTCGCGGGACTAGCGGACTACAATGAGCAGTTCTTC.

This clonotype has at least ten counts. The CDR3 loop is CASSPPGQGILDGYTF. CDR3 in DNA: TGTGCCAGCAGCCCTCCCGGACAGGGGATTTTAGATGGCTACACCTTC. This chain links TRBV12-3 or TRBV12-4 with TRBJ1-2, with 9 bases matching TRBD1. This CDR3 spans 16 amino acids. The V segment lost 6 bases and the J segment 6 bases; nucleotides outside the gene matches: 14.

This clonotype was picked up a small number of times. This chain joins TRBV6-1 and TRBJ2-1, with D unclear. Germline V gene lookup returns CDR1 MNHNS and CDR2 SASEGT. This CDR3 has 14 residues. V was shortened by 6 bases and J by 8 bases, with 17 bases between the two germline ends. The DNA for the CDR3 is TGTGCCAGCAGCCTTAGGGATGTAGGCGATGAGCAGTTCTTC. It yields the protein CASSLRDVGDEQFF.

This clonotype has ten or more counts. The V call is TRBV20-1, the J call TRBJ1-1; TRBD1 is a possible D gene (5 bases). CDR3 size: 16 residues. Germline CDR1 reads DFQATT; CDR2 reads SNEGSKA (reference sequence). Trimming took off 0 bases at V and 4 bases at J, with 18 bases between the two ends. CDR3 residues: CSARDLTWEGLTEAFF. For the CDR3, the DNA is TGCAGTGCTAGAGATTTGACCTGGGAGGGGCTCACTGAAGCTTTCTTT.